This T cell receptor beta chain was sequenced for a study of blood T cell repertoires in COVID-19. Study context: Sites in the United States, Italy and Spain provided acute and convalescent COVID-19 samples. Sources were T cells, B-cell-depleted T cells, or PBMCs; the material itself was cDNA or gDNA.

In the authors' workflow: Using reference gene primer amplification, nucleated cell counts were estimated. Measured with immunoSEQ multiplex PCR; TCRdb has only the in-frame clones, and not every one. Clonal size and the V and J genes are those of that table, whereas D and trimming came from the DNA. The repertoire holds tens of thousands of clones, with 82% as singletons. The V gene end was trimmed by 7 bases and the J gene end by 3 bases; junction bases not matched to a gene: 18. CDR1 is ENHRY, CDR2 SYGVKD, per germline. The CDR3 sequence is 18 residues long. This chain connects TRBV10-3 to TRBJ2-3; TRBD2 aligns across 8 bases. Sample: peripheral blood. The clonotype comes from an elderly woman with acute or convalescent COVID-19. Here the CDR3 reads CAITGTRGDPSGTDTQYF. The DNA of the CDR3 is TGTGCCATCACCGGGACAAGGGGGGATCCTAGCGGGACAGATACGCAGTATTTT.